This T cell receptor beta chain was recovered during a study of identical twins. Remarks on this clonotype: Its matching antigen is unknown.

Study outcomes and limitations: Beta out-of-frame sequences showed weaker excess twin sharing. Abundant cord blood beta clonotypes carried fewer insertions; memory repertoires showed none.

Through template switching, a universal primer site was introduced, and the cDNA contained unique molecular identifiers. TCRdb reanalysed the 5' RACE reads using MiXCR and keeps one entry per CDR3 protein. The sample lists about 390,000 distinct CDR3 sequences, approximately 8.8% seen once, with under 9.5% in the top ten. The CDR3 sequence is 15 residues long. The V gene lost 2 bases and the J gene lost 3 bases, with 11 bases spanning the gap. Germline CDR1 SGHKS, CDR2 YYEKEE (reference sequence). The sample taken for sequencing was naive T cells sorted from blood. This chain connects TRBV5-5 to TRBJ2-2; D is ambiguous. The clonotype was recovered from a woman between 45 and 60 years old in good health. CDR3 sequence: CASSFSNADTGELFF. Written as DNA, the CDR3 is TGTGCCAGCAGCTTCAGTAATGCGGACACCGGGGAGCTGTTTTTT.